These 24 T cell receptor beta chains originate from one sample sequenced in a study of cytomegalovirus exposure and HLA in healthy donors. A multiplex PCR was run with 60 Vbeta primers and 13 Jbeta primers. The data were produced by immunoSEQ multiplex PCR, yet TCRdb's version contains in-frame clones alone and is incomplete. The sample yields around 53,000 clones, about three quarters seen once. The sample comprised PBMCs. These receptors were taken from a man aged 18 to 30 in good health and CMV-seronegative.

The rearrangement uses TRBV2 and TRBJ2-1, with D hard to call. Germline CDR1 SNHLY, CDR2 FYNNEI. Trimming took 7 bases from V and 1 from J, leaving 5 bases between them. The CDR3 consists of 12 residues. DNA for the CDR3: TGTGCCAGCACTCGGTCCTACAATGAGCAGTTCTTC. This sequence encodes CASTRSYNEQFF.

V is TRBV6-6 and J is TRBJ2-5; 10 nucleotides match TRBD2. The CDR3 runs 15 residues. V shed 4 bases, J shed 4 bases, and the junction held 6 bases outside the gene matches. Germline CDR1 and CDR2: MNHNY and SVGAGI (reference sequence). CDR3 sequence (DNA): TGTGCCAGCAGTTCCTCTAGCGGGAGCGGAGAGACCCAGTACTTC. Translating gives CASSSSSGSGETQYF.

The rearrangement links TRBV7-8 to TRBJ2-6, with a possible D match to TRBD1 (5 bases). The CDR3 runs to 16 residues. Trimming took off 2 bases at V and 2 bases at J, with 10 bases between the two ends. The germline gives CDR1 SGHVS, CDR2 FQNEAQ. The DNA for the CDR3 is TGTGCCAGCAGCTTAAACACAGGAGCTGGGGCCAACGTCCTGACTTTC. It specifies CASSLNTGAGANVLTF.

The V call is TRBV4-3, the J call TRBJ2-7; 11 bases align to TRBD2. The CDR3 totals 15 residues. Per the germline V gene, CDR1 is LGHNA and CDR2 is YSLEER. After removal of 4 bases from V and 3 bases from J, the junction contained 5 bases not matched to a gene. The CDR3: CASSRQTSGDYEQYF. The CDR3 nucleotides read TGCGCCAGCAGCCGCCAGACTAGCGGGGACTACGAGCAGTACTTC.

This clone was recorded once. The chain joins TRBV5-1 to TRBJ1-1; 9 positions agree with TRBD1. The CDR3 loop spans 17 amino acids. The V gene end was trimmed by 4 bases and the J gene end by 1 base; junction bases not matched to a gene: 11. Per germline, CDR1 SGHRS and CDR2 YFSETQ. Here the CDR3 reads CASSRVSPTGGNTEAFF. The CDR3 DNA is TGCGCCAGCAGCCGAGTTAGTCCGACAGGGGGGAACACTGAAGCTTTCTTT.

V gene TRBV6-6 combines with J gene TRBJ1-5; D gene ambiguous. Germline V gives CDR1 MNHNY, CDR2 SVGAGI (reference sequence). The V end was cut by 6 bases, the J end by 1 base, with 7 bases between. The length of the CDR3 is 13 residues. CDR3 sequence (DNA): TGTGCCAGCAGCCCGAGGAGCAATCAGCCCCAGCATTTT. Protein sequence: CASSPRSNQPQHF.

The chain links TRBV2 to TRBJ2-7; 7 bases are shared with TRBD2. This CDR3 contains 14 residues. In germline, CDR1 is SNHLY, CDR2 FYNNEI. The junction had 7 bases not matched to a gene; V was cut back by 5 bases and J by 3 bases. The CDR3 region is CASSPPGGSYEQYF. CDR3 in DNA: TGTGCCAGCAGTCCTCCCGGCGGGAGCTACGAGCAGTACTTC.

The chain uses TRBV28 and TRBJ2-1; 15 bases fit TRBD2. The CDR3 extends over 19 amino acids. Germline CDR1 MDHEN, CDR2 SYDVKM. V gave up 7 bases and J gave up 3 bases; unmatched junction bases: 13. The chain's CDR3 is CASTNRFGTSGRIYNEQFF. The CDR3 region has the DNA TGTGCCAGCACCAACCGCTTCGGGACTAGCGGGAGGATCTACAATGAGCAGTTCTTC. The entire variable domain, with the rest obtained from reference TRBV28 and TRBJ2-1, is as follows: DVKVTQSSRYLVKRTGEKVFLECVQDMDHENMFWYRQDPGLGLRLIYFSYDVKMKEKGDIPEGYSVSREKKERFSLILESASTNQTSMYLCASTNRFGTSGRIYNEQFFGPGTRLTVL.

This clone is a singleton in its sample. The chain uses TRBV5-1 and TRBJ2-5, with D maybe TRBD2 (5 bases). Germline CDR1 and CDR2: SGHRS and YFSETQ. The CDR3 spans 15 residues. Trimming stripped 3 bases from V and 7 bases from J, with 19 bases between. CDR3: CASSSDEGSGSTQYF. For the CDR3, the DNA is TGCGCCAGCAGCTCCGACGAGGGCTCGGGATCGACCCAGTACTTC.

This clone was seen more than once but under ten times. This chain connects TRBV14 to TRBJ2-7, with 10 bases identical to TRBD2. The CDR3 totals 14 residues. V gave up 6 bases and J gave up 3 bases; unmatched junction bases: 5. Germline V gene data show CDR1 as SGHDN and CDR2 as FVKESK. The CDR3 here is CASSLAGVFYEQYF. CDR3 bases: TGTGCCAGCAGTCTAGCGGGAGTATTCTACGAGCAGTACTTC.

The chain combines TRBV19 with TRBJ2-1, with 8 bases matching TRBD2. The CDR3 length is 16 residues. V gave up 8 bases and J gave up 4 bases; unmatched junction bases: 13. The germline V gene has CDR1 LNHDA and CDR2 SQIVND (reference sequence). CDR3 amino acids: CASREREIAQYNEQFF. The CDR3 nucleotides read TGTGCCAGTCGGGAGCGGGAGATAGCCCAATACAATGAGCAGTTCTTC.

CDR3 in amino acids: CASSYSRDISYEQYF. CDR3 in DNA: TGTGCCAGCAGTTACTCGAGGGACATCTCCTACGAGCAGTACTTC. V and J are TRBV6-5 and TRBJ2-7; the D gene is possibly TRBD1 (6 bases). Germline values: CDR1 MNHEY, CDR2 SVGAGI. The V gene lost 0 bases and the J gene lost 0 bases, with 9 bases spanning the gap. The CDR3 covers 15 residues.

This rearrangement joins TRBV7-3 to TRBJ2-2; 8 bases are shared with TRBD1. CDR1 is SGHTA, CDR2 FQGTGA, per germline. The CDR3 runs to 13 residues. V dropped 10 bases and J dropped 5; count of bases not matched to a gene: 6. CDR3 sequence (DNA): TGTGCCACCCACAGGGGGGATACCGGGGAGCTGTTTTTT. Translating it yields CATHRGDTGELFF.

V is TRBV6-5 and J is TRBJ1-1; 10 bases line up with TRBD1. The ends lost 1 base at V and 7 bases at J; junction bases unmatched: 6. The germline V gene has CDR1 MNHEY and CDR2 SVGAGI. This CDR3 contains 15 residues. The CDR3: CASSYFGQGDDEAFF. CDR3 DNA: TGTGCCAGCAGTTACTTCGGACAGGGGGATGATGAAGCTTTCTTT.

The V and J genes are TRBV6-6 and TRBJ2-6; D is unresolved. The CDR3 sequence is 16 residues long. V was trimmed by 2 bases and J by 0 bases, leaving 8 bases between them. The germline gives CDR1 MNHNY, CDR2 SVGAGI (reference sequence). CDR3 in amino acids: CASSYPLLSGANVLTF. CDR3 sequence (DNA): TGTGCCAGCAGTTACCCCCTTCTCTCTGGGGCCAACGTCCTGACTTTC.

Here the CDR3 DNA reads TGTGCCAGCAGTGAACCGGGAGGTTACAATGAGCAGTTCTTC. Amino acids: CASSEPGGYNEQFF. This chain joins TRBV25-1 and TRBJ2-1; 7 bases fit TRBD2. The length of the CDR3 is 14 residues. CDR1 is MGHDK, CDR2 SYGVNS, per germline. J was trimmed by 4 bases and V by 2 bases; bases with no gene match: 2. Using reference TRBV25-1 and TRBJ2-1 for the parts outside the CDR3, the full variable domain is EADIYQTPRYLVIGTGKKITLECSQTMGHDKMYWYQQDPGMELHLIHYSYGVNSTEKGDLSSESTVSRIRTEHFPLTLESARPSHTSQYLCASSEPGGYNEQFFGPGTRLTVL.

V usage is TRBV2 and J usage is TRBJ1-1; D gene uncertain. This CDR3 has 13 residues. Between the trimmed V and J ends, which lost 0 bases and 3 bases, there was a span of 5 bases. Looked up from germline, CDR1 is SNHLY and CDR2 is FYNNEI. This CDR3 reads CASSEALYTEAFF. Here the CDR3 DNA reads TGTGCCAGCAGTGAAGCCTTGTACACTGAAGCTTTCTTT.

This rearrangement joins TRBV6-6 to TRBJ2-3; 10 bases are shared with TRBD2. Germline trimming cut 7 bases from V and 2 bases from J; bases unmatched to any gene: 9. The CDR3 contains 16 residues. CDR1 and CDR2 from the germline V gene are MNHNY and SVGAGI (reference sequence). CDR3 loop: CASIQRGLAATDTQYF. The CDR3 region has the DNA TGTGCCAGCATCCAACGAGGACTAGCGGCCACAGATACGCAGTATTTT.

This clone came up a few times. This chain links TRBV2 with TRBJ2-2; 9 positions match TRBD2. The V gene end was trimmed by 2 bases and the J gene end by 5 bases; junction bases not matched to a gene: 3. This CDR3 contains 15 residues. Germline CDR1 SNHLY, CDR2 FYNNEI. The CDR3 region has the DNA TGTGCCAGCAGTGAAAAGGGACTAGCTACCGGGGAGCTGTTTTTT. This sequence encodes CASSEKGLATGELFF.

This clone has a handful of counts. The chain employs TRBV4-2 and TRBJ1-1; D perhaps matches TRBD1 (5 bases). CDR3 size: 14 residues. Trimming removed 1 base at V and 0 bases at J, with 6 bases between. The germline V gene has CDR1 LGHNA and CDR2 YNFKEQ. This chain's CDR3 is CASSQGGLNTEAFF. The CDR3 DNA reads as TGTGCCAGCAGCCAAGGGGGCTTGAACACTGAAGCTTTCTTT.

The J gene is TRBJ2-2, the V gene TRBV30, with 10 bases aligning to TRBD2. Germline CDR1 and CDR2: GTSNPN and SVGIG (reference sequence). The CDR3 sequence is 15 residues long. V was clipped by 4 bases and J by 5 bases; unmatched bases: 7. The CDR3 loop reads CAWTIAGGGTGELFF. The CDR3 coding sequence is TGTGCCTGGACAATAGCGGGAGGAGGAACCGGGGAGCTGTTTTTT. Using reference TRBV30 and TRBJ2-2 for the parts outside the CDR3, the full variable domain is SQTIHQWPATLVQPVGSPLSLECTVEGTSNPNLYWYRQAAGRGLQLLFYSVGIGQISSEVPQNLSASRPQDRQFILSSKKLLLSDSGFYLCAWTIAGGGTGELFFGEGSRLTVL.

The chain has TRBV7-6 and TRBJ2-7, with D possibly matching TRBD1 (6 bases). Germline-derived CDR1 and CDR2 are SGHVS and FNYEAQ. The V and J ends lost 2 bases and 0 bases respectively, with 8 bases between them. The CDR3 totals 14 residues. DNA for the CDR3: TGTGCCAGCAGCTTAAACAGGGTCTCCTACGAGCAGTACTTC. As protein: CASSLNRVSYEQYF. Variable domain in full (rest from reference TRBV7-6 and TRBJ2-7): GAGVSQSPRYKVTKRGQDVALRCDPISGHVSLYWYRQALGQGPEFLTYFNYEAQQDKSGLPNDRFSAERPEGSISTLTIQRTEQRDSAMYRCASSLNRVSYEQYFGPGTRLTVT.

This chain links TRBV11-2 with TRBJ2-7; D is unclear. The CDR3 length is 14 residues. CDR1 and CDR2 from the germline V gene are SGHAT and FQNNGV. V lost 5 bases to trimming and J lost 2 bases, with 13 bases between them. The CDR3 nucleotides read TGTGCCAGCAGCCCGTGGGCAGGTACCTACGAGCAGTACTTC. Residues: CASSPWAGTYEQYF.

This clone was seen a few times. This CDR3 is also generated by other DNA sequences in the sample. This sequence joins TRBV28 and TRBJ1-1, with a weak D call TRBD1 (6 bases). Trimming stripped 8 bases from V and 0 bases from J, with 13 bases between. The CDR3 consists of 14 residues. The germline CDR1 and CDR2 sequences are MDHEN and SYDVKM. The CDR3 loop is CASGAGAMNTEAFF. CDR3 coding DNA: TGTGCCAGCGGCGCAGGGGCGATGAACACTGAAGCTTTCTTT.